The 10 T cell receptor beta chains below come from one sample, sequenced in a study of blood T cell repertoires in COVID-19 (dated by TCRdb to the early 2020s). The receptor library was made with the immunoSEQ multiplex PCR assay. The clones in this table, taken by TCRdb from immuneACCESS, are in-frame only. Not every clone is retained; where verified, under half of the shortfall comes from an unresolved V gene, and the cause of the rest is unknown. Counted in this sample were over 200,000 clones; approximately 82% of them appeared once. The ten biggest clones cover roughly 8.7% of the sample. Sequenced: peripheral blood. The receptors originated from a middle-aged man with active or convalescent COVID-19.

The V call is TRBV30, the J call TRBJ1-1, with TRBD1 matching 11 bases. Trimming removed 5 bases from V and 7 bases from J; junction bases left unmatched: 12. The CDR3 is made up of 15 amino acids. The germline gives CDR1 GTSNPN, CDR2 SVGIG (reference sequence). The CDR3 loop is CAWRLRTGGGYEAFF. The CDR3 region has the DNA TGTGCCTGGCGGTTAAGGACAGGGGGCGGGTATGAAGCTTTCTTT. The whole variable domain, filled in from reference TRBV30 and TRBJ1-1, reads SQTIHQWPATLVQPVGSPLSLECTVEGTSNPNLYWYRQAAGRGLQLLFYSVGIGQISSEVPQNLSASRPQDRQFILSSKKLLLSDSGFYLCAWRLRTGGGYEAFFGQGTRLTVV.

The chain couples TRBV10-3 to TRBJ2-7; no reliable D call. The germline V gene encodes CDR1 ENHRY and CDR2 SYGVKD. This CDR3 spans 13 amino acids. V was trimmed by 2 bases and J by 5 bases, leaving 10 bases between them. The CDR3 region is CAISEDDTHEQYF. The DNA of the CDR3 is TGTGCCATCAGTGAGGACGACACCCACGAGCAGTACTTC.

V and J are TRBV11-3 and TRBJ2-7; D might be TRBD1 (5 bases). In germline, CDR1 is SGHNT, CDR2 YENEEA. The V end lost 0 bases, the J end lost 2 bases, and 11 bases lay between the germline ends. CDR3 size: 15 residues. The CDR3 is CASSLDPGHTYEQYF. DNA for the CDR3: TGTGCCAGCAGCTTAGACCCCGGACACACCTACGAGCAGTACTTC.

The chain couples TRBV11-3 to TRBJ1-1; D remains unclear. There are 14 residues in the CDR3. Between the trimmed V and J ends, which lost 2 bases and 5 bases, there was a span of 12 bases. Germline CDR1 is SGHNT and CDR2 is YENEEA. The CDR3 spells CASSLMEVSTEAFF. The CDR3 coding sequence is TGTGCCAGCAGCTTAATGGAGGTTAGTACTGAAGCTTTCTTT.

The chain uses TRBV5-6 and TRBJ2-2; 14 bases line up with TRBD2. J lost 1 base, V lost 3 bases, and 2 bases had no gene match. CDR3 length: 17 residues. Germline loops: CDR1 SGHDT, CDR2 YYEEEE. As DNA, the CDR3 is TGTGCCAGCAGCTGGACTAGCGGGGGGATGAACACCGGGGAGCTGTTTTTT. This encodes CASSWTSGGMNTGELFF.

This chain joins TRBV27 and TRBJ1-5; no clear D gene. V lost 1 base and J 4 bases, leaving 17 bases between the germline ends. Germline assignment: CDR1 MNHEY and CDR2 SMNVEV (reference sequence). The CDR3 spans 17 residues. Here the CDR3 reads CASSLLAGSQANQPQHF. In DNA form, the CDR3 reads TGTGCCAGCAGTTTATTGGCAGGTTCGCAGGCTAATCAGCCCCAGCATTTT.

Only one count was recorded for this clone. The rearrangement links TRBV7-9 to TRBJ1-3; the D gene is possibly TRBD1 (5 bases). The CDR3 sequence is 18 residues long. Trimming took 5 bases from V and 0 from J, leaving 20 bases between them. The V gene's germline CDR1 is SEHNR and CDR2 FQNEAQ (reference sequence). The CDR3 loop is CASSLRALGAFSGNTIYF. Here the CDR3 DNA reads TGTGCCAGCAGCCTTAGAGCTCTAGGGGCCTTCTCTGGAAACACCATATATTTT.

The chain combines TRBV5-1 with TRBJ1-1; D may be TRBD1 (5 bases). The length of the CDR3 is 14 residues. Germline lookup yields CDR1 SGHRS and CDR2 YFSETQ. V lost 4 bases to trimming and J lost 1 base, with 11 bases between them. This chain's CDR3 is CASSHSGQNTEAFF. The DNA of the CDR3 is TGCGCCAGCAGCCATTCCGGACAGAACACTGAAGCTTTCTTT.

The chain carries TRBV27 and TRBJ1-5; a weak D match, TRBD1 (6 bases). Trimming took 6 bases from V and 1 from J, leaving 22 bases between them. Germline CDR1 MNHEY, CDR2 SMNVEV (reference sequence). This CDR3 is 18 amino acids long. CDR3 DNA sequence: TGTGCCAGCAGCAAGGGGGTGGCAGGGCTGTCAAGCAATCAGCCCCAGCATTTT. Translated: CASSKGVAGLSSNQPQHF.

The chain recombines TRBV4-1 with TRBJ1-2, with D possibly TRBD1 on 6 matching bases. Germline values: CDR1 MGHRA, CDR2 YSYEKL. Trimming stripped 5 bases from V and 6 bases from J, with 19 bases between. This CDR3 has 15 residues. CDR3 amino acids: CASSRPFLQGHGYTF. CDR3 DNA sequence: TGCGCCAGCAGCAGGCCCTTTTTACAGGGTCATGGCTACACCTTC.